Listed below are T cell receptor beta chains from one sample, sequenced in a study of identical twins. TCRdb re-called the 5' RACE reads through MiXCR, storing one row per CDR3 protein. Here the sample spans roughly 720,000 distinct CDR3 sequences, over 15% being singletons. The data were also submitted as part of a second study, on T cells expressing NK-cell markers.

The sample comprised PBMCs. All receptors come from a woman between 18 and 29 years old in good health. The CDR3 runs from the conserved cysteine through the conserved F or W. The D gene is left open where the match is weak. Some rows have no size entry. The others give once, few or many, or a class for an expanded clone.

>TRBV14|13|.|TRBJ2-1|.
TGTGCCAGCAGCCAAGAATATGAAACAGAGCAGTTCTTC
CASSQEYETEQFF
>TRBV19|13|TRBD1|TRBJ2-7|few
TGTGCCAGTGCGGACAGGGGAGGTTGGGAGCAGTACTTC
CASADRGGWEQYF
>TRBV5-5|14|.|TRBJ1-3|.
TGTGCCAGCAGCTTGGATGTTTCTGGAAACACCATATATTTT
CASSLDVSGNTIYF
>TRBV5-1|14|.|TRBJ2-2|few
TGCGCGACGGCGAGCGGCTCGAACACCGGGGAGCTGTTTTTT
CATASGSNTGELFF
>TRBV20-1|13|TRBD2|TRBJ2-7|.
TGCAGTGCTAGACTAGCGGGAACATACGAGCAGTACTTC
CSARLAGTYEQYF
>TRBV6-1|16|.|TRBJ2-5|.
TGTACCAGCAGCGCACGACCGACTAGTAGTTCAGAGACCCAGTACTTC
CTSSARPTSSSETQYF
>TRBV29-1|14|TRBD1|TRBJ2-5|.
TGCAGCGTTGGGGACCCTTCTGGGACAGGGTACCAGTACTTC
CSVGDPSGTGYQYF
>TRBV10-1|13|TRBD1|TRBJ2-3|.
TGCGCCAGCAGGAGGACAGGGACAGATACGCAGTATTTT
CASRRTGTDTQYF
>TRBV15|16|.|TRBJ2-3|.
TGTGCCACCAGCAGGGGGACCAAGGGGTACGCAGATACGCAGTATTTT
CATSRGTKGYADTQYF
>TRBV21-1|14|.|TRBJ2-7|.
TGTGCCAGCAGGCGGGACCACCGATCCTACGAGCAGTACTTC
CASRRDHRSYEQYF
>TRBV12-3/TRBV12-4|18|TRBD2|TRBJ2-1|few
TGTGCCAGCAGTTTTGGGACTAGCGGGAGGGCCACGGGGATTGAGCAGTTCTTC
CASSFGTSGRATGIEQFF
>TRBV20-1|14|TRBD2|TRBJ2-3|few
TGCAGTGCTCATAGCGGGGGTCTCACAGATACGCAGTATTTT
CSAHSGGLTDTQYF
>TRBV6-2/TRBV6-3|13|.|TRBJ2-7|few
TGTGCCAGCAGACCCCACCCAACCTACGAGCAGTACTTC
CASRPHPTYEQYF